This entry features one TCR beta chain sequence. Its antigen is unidentified. This specimen belongs to a study of T cell responses to AZD1222 COVID-19 vaccine. Per the germline V gene, CDR1 is KGHDR and CDR2 is SFDVKD. The germline V and J ends were trimmed by 5 bases and 4 bases, with 16 bases remaining between them. This CDR3 contains 16 residues. Clones were sequenced by immunoSEQ multiplex PCR, and TCRdb holds only the in-frame ones, with some missing. The sample holds about 75,000 clones, more than 70% seen once. Study results and limitations: Nearly half of spike-specific TCRs reportedly go after variant regions that carry no mutations. CD4 TCRs linked to vaccination spanned spike, dominating at 160-218 and 743-854. White British people made up most donors, females outnumbered males, and clonal diversity was possibly underestimated.

Sequenced material: peripheral blood, taken 28 days after the second dose of the MenACWY control vaccine. The TCR was taken from an adult who received the MenACWY meningococcal vaccine as a control. The genes are TRBV24-1 and TRBJ2-2; tentative D call: TRBD1 (7 bases). For the CDR3, the DNA is TGTGCCACCAGTGGGAAGAACAGGGGAGGCACCGGGGAGCTGTTTTTT. Residues: CATSGKNRGGTGELFF.